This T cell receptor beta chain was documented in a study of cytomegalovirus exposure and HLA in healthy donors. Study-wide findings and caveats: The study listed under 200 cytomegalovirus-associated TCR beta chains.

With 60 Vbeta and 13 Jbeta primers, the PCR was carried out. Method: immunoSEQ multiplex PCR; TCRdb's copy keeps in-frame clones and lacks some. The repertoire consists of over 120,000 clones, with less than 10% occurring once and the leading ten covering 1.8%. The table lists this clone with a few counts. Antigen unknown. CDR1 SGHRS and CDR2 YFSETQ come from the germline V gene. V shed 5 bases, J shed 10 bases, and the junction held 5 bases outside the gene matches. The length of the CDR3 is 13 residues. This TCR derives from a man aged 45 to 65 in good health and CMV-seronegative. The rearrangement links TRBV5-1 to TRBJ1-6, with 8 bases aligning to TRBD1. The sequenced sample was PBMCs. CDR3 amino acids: CASRVDRDSPLHF. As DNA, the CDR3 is TGCGCCAGCAGGGTGGACAGGGACTCACCCCTCCACTTT.